A single sample is the source of the 24 T cell receptor beta chains below, sequenced in a study of OX40 agonist ivuxolimab in advanced cancers. The library was made by the immunoSEQ multiplex PCR assay. As stored in TCRdb, this immuneACCESS dataset retains in-frame rearrangements with V and J assigned. A fraction of the clones does not appear; measured against another copy, unresolved V genes explain less than half of the discrepancy, and the remainder lacks a known reason. The sample data list about 21,000 clones, and about 80% of these were observed just once. About 14% of the sample is taken by the ten largest. The material was CD4+ or CD8+ T cells sorted from blood, obtained in a trial of the OX40 agonist ivuxolimab. Receptor source: an adult with an advanced solid tumor such as melanoma, head and neck, liver or kidney cancer.

This clone was recorded a few times. This chain connects TRBV27 to TRBJ2-7, with 7 bases aligning to TRBD1. The CDR3 runs 16 residues. After removal of 0 bases from V and 2 bases from J, the junction contained 7 bases not matched to a gene. Germline V gives CDR1 MNHEY, CDR2 SMNVEV (reference sequence). The chain's CDR3 is CASSLSKGQRTYEQYF. DNA for the CDR3: TGTGCCAGCAGTTTATCGAAGGGACAGCGTACCTACGAGCAGTACTTC.

The J gene is TRBJ1-1, the V gene TRBV7-2, with 7 bases matching TRBD1. Trimming cost V 5 bases and J 1 base; bases outside gene matches: 7. Germline assignment: CDR1 SGHTA and CDR2 FQGNSA. This CDR3 comprises 15 residues. CDR3 region: CASSGRTGGNTEAFF. The CDR3 bases are TGTGCCAGCAGCGGGCGGACAGGAGGGAACACTGAAGCTTTCTTT.

The chain uses TRBV6-6 and TRBJ2-3; the D gene is possibly TRBD2 (6 bases). Deletions cut 6 bases from V and 4 bases from J, with 20 bases between. In germline, CDR1 is MNHNY, CDR2 SVGAGI (reference sequence). The CDR3 covers 16 residues. The CDR3, as DNA: TGTGCCAGCAGGCCACAGACTAGTTACATGCCAGATACGCAGTATTTT. It specifies CASRPQTSYMPDTQYF.

The chain joins TRBV6-5 to TRBJ2-3; TRBD2 matches 7 bases. CDR1 is MNHEY and CDR2 is SVGAGI in the germline V gene. CDR3 size: 15 residues. The ends lost 3 bases at V and 1 base at J; junction bases unmatched: 4. CDR3 bases: TGTGCCAGCAGTTATTGGCTAGCGGGCACAGATACGCAGTATTTT. It yields the protein CASSYWLAGTDTQYF.

The chain couples TRBV18 to TRBJ2-4; D might be TRBD1 (5 bases). The CDR3 sequence is 13 residues long. Trimming cost V 4 bases and J 8 bases, with 12 bases left between them. The V gene's germline CDR1 is KGHSH and CDR2 LQKENI. The CDR3 here is CASSLLDRDIQYF. Written as DNA, the CDR3 is TGTGCCAGCTCACTGCTAGACAGAGACATTCAGTACTTC. Variable domain in full (rest from reference TRBV18 and TRBJ2-4): NAGVMQNPRHLVRRRGQEARLRCSPMKGHSHVYWYRQLPEEGLKFMVYLQKENIIDESGMPKERFSAEFPKEGPSILRIQQVVRGDSAAYFCASSLLDRDIQYFGAGTRLSVL.

V usage is TRBV18 and J usage is TRBJ2-7; unclear D gene. The germline gives CDR1 KGHSH, CDR2 LQKENI. Trimming took off 4 bases at V and 7 bases at J, with 14 bases between the two ends. This CDR3 comprises 13 residues. CDR3: CASSLDLVEEQYF. For the CDR3, the DNA is TGTGCCAGCTCACTTGACCTGGTTGAGGAGCAGTACTTC.

The chain links TRBV4-1 to TRBJ2-3; 7 bases match TRBD2. The CDR3 spans 17 residues. Germline V lookup: CDR1 MGHRA, CDR2 YSYEKL. V was clipped by 3 bases and J by 1 base; unmatched bases: 10. CDR3 nucleotides: TGCGCCAGCAGCCAGAACCCGTCGGCGGGGGGCACAGATACGCAGTATTTT. Its translation: CASSQNPSAGGTDTQYF.

The gene calls are TRBV11-2 and TRBJ2-7; 10 positions match TRBD1. The V segment lost 4 bases and the J segment 5 bases; nucleotides outside the gene matches: 8. CDR1 SGHAT and CDR2 FQNNGV come from the germline V gene. The CDR3 length is 15 residues. CDR3 sequence: CASSSGTGDIHEQYF. CDR3 nucleotide sequence: TGTGCCAGCAGCTCCGGGACAGGGGACATCCACGAGCAGTACTTC.

The chain combines TRBV15 with TRBJ2-5, with 7 bases matching TRBD1. The CDR3 extends over 17 amino acids. Germline V lookup: CDR1 LNHNV, CDR2 YYDKDF (reference sequence). V lost 1 base, J lost 2 bases, and 10 bases stayed unmatched. DNA of the CDR3: TGTGCCACCAGCAGAGGTCCCTACAGGGGAACTCAAGAGACCCAGTACTTC. It encodes CATSRGPYRGTQETQYF.

The chain links TRBV28 to TRBJ1-2, with 11 bases aligning to TRBD1. The V gene end was trimmed by 4 bases and the J gene end by 8 bases; junction bases not matched to a gene: 6. Germline loops: CDR1 MDHEN, CDR2 SYDVKM. The length of the CDR3 is 14 residues. The CDR3 DNA reads as TGTGCCAGCAGTTCATCCTGGGACAGGGGGGGCTACACCTTC. It encodes CASSSSWDRGGYTF.

V usage is TRBV6-5 and J usage is TRBJ2-7, with D possibly TRBD1 on 6 matching bases. This CDR3 has 13 amino acids. The V gene lost 6 bases and the J gene lost 6 bases, with 15 bases spanning the gap. Per germline, CDR1 MNHEY and CDR2 SVGAGI. The CDR3 region has the DNA TGTGCCAGCAGACCCACAGGGAAATTCGAGCAGTACTTC. As protein: CASRPTGKFEQYF.

V is TRBV2 and J is TRBJ2-1, with a possible D match to TRBD2 (6 bases). The CDR3 loop spans 15 amino acids. Trimming stripped 5 bases from V and 4 bases from J, with 15 bases between. Germline assignment: CDR1 SNHLY and CDR2 FYNNEI. The CDR3 is CASSLTRGAYNEQFF. The CDR3 coding sequence is TGTGCCAGCAGTTTGACTAGGGGAGCATACAATGAGCAGTTCTTC.

The gene calls are TRBV18 and TRBJ2-1; the D is unclear. CDR1 KGHSH and CDR2 LQKENI come from the germline V gene. Between the trimmed V and J ends, which lost 0 bases and 7 bases, there was a span of 7 bases. The CDR3 length is 13 residues. The DNA for the CDR3 is TGTGCCAGCTCACCACCGGTGGTGAATGAGCAGTTCTTC. Translation gives CASSPPVVNEQFF. The full variable domain, rest sourced from reference TRBV18 and TRBJ2-1, is NAGVMQNPRHLVRRRGQEARLRCSPMKGHSHVYWYRQLPEEGLKFMVYLQKENIIDESGMPKERFSAEFPKEGPSILRIQQVVRGDSAAYFCASSPPVVNEQFFGPGTRLTVL.

The genes are TRBV5-8 and TRBJ2-6; 7 bases are shared with TRBD1. Germline CDR1 is SGHTS and CDR2 is YDEGEE. With 4 bases clipped from V and 4 bases from J, the junction kept 5 bases outside the gene matches. The CDR3 spans 15 residues. Written as DNA, the CDR3 is TGTGCCAGCAGCCCGACAGGGTTCGGGGCCAACGTCCTGACTTTC. This encodes CASSPTGFGANVLTF.

This clone appeared once. The chain is built from TRBV6-5 and TRBJ2-3, with a weak D call TRBD2 (5 bases). This CDR3 contains 14 residues. V lost 6 bases and J lost 1, with 11 bases in between. CDR1 is MNHEY, CDR2 SVGAGI, per germline. Here the CDR3 DNA reads TGTGCCAGCAGATCCTCCGGGGGCACAGATACGCAGTATTTT. Translated: CASRSSGGTDTQYF.

This rearrangement joins TRBV7-2 to TRBJ1-3; D ambiguous. Germline values: CDR1 SGHTA, CDR2 FQGNSA. CDR3 size: 14 residues. V lost 5 bases, J lost 4 bases, and 12 bases lay in between. Here the CDR3 reads CASSPGRRGNTIYF. The CDR3, as DNA: TGTGCCAGCAGCCCCGGTCGCAGGGGAAACACCATATATTTT.

This clone appeared a few times. The V gene is TRBV9, the J gene TRBJ2-7, with TRBD2 as a possible D gene (5 bases). The CDR3 is 13 residues long. Germline CDR1 and CDR2: SGDLS and YYNGEE. V was pared by 4 bases and J by 1 base, with 9 bases between. Written as DNA, the CDR3 is TGTGCCAGCAGCTCAGACTATTCCTACGAGCAGTACTTC. Its translation: CASSSDYSYEQYF.

This chain links TRBV7-3 with TRBJ2-5; D remains unclear. This CDR3 has 16 residues. Germline CDR1 and CDR2: SGHTA and FQGTGA. V gave up 1 base and J gave up 4 bases, with 16 bases separating them. This chain's CDR3 is CASSLIGPLHPETQYF. In nucleotides, the CDR3 is TGTGCCAGCAGCTTAATAGGTCCACTACATCCAGAGACCCAGTACTTC.

The chain combines TRBV6-1 with TRBJ2-7, with D perhaps assigned TRBD1 or TRBD2 (5 bases each). There are 15 residues in the CDR3. V lost 2 bases, J lost 4 bases, and 15 bases lay in between. Germline CDR1 is MNHNS and CDR2 is SASEGT. The CDR3 loop is CASSEKVTGPYEQYF. For the CDR3, the DNA is TGTGCCAGCAGTGAAAAAGTGACGGGACCATACGAGCAGTACTTC.

The CDR3 DNA sequence: TGTGCCAGCAGTTTTCGGGTCTCTGGGGCCAACGTCCTGACTTTC. This codes for CASSFRVSGANVLTF. V and J are TRBV6-5 and TRBJ2-6; no clear D gene. CDR1 is MNHEY, CDR2 SVGAGI, per germline. Trimming took 4 bases from V and 0 from J, leaving 7 bases between them. This CDR3 is built from 15 residues.

The chain joins TRBV20-1 to TRBJ2-5; D uncertain. The DNA matches TRBJ2-7 better at its end, which makes the J call doubtful. This CDR3 region has 11 residues. From germline, CDR1 is DFQATT and CDR2 SNEGSKA (reference sequence). The CDR3 region has the DNA TGCAGTGCTCCTCACTCCTACGAGCAGTACTTC. Amino acids: CSAPHSYEQYF.

In DNA form, the CDR3 reads TGTGCCAGTAGTACCTTCGGGGGAAGGGAGACCCAGTACTTC. Translation: CASSTFGGRETQYF. The J gene is TRBJ2-5, the V gene TRBV19, with D tentatively TRBD2 (6 bases). From germline, CDR1 is LNHDA and CDR2 SQIVND (reference sequence). Trimming took 4 bases from V and 5 from J, leaving 14 bases between them. The CDR3 runs 14 residues.

The V gene is TRBV28, the J gene TRBJ2-3; 13 nucleotides align to TRBD2. After removal of 4 bases from V and 1 base from J, the junction contained 2 bases not matched to a gene. In germline, CDR1 is MDHEN, CDR2 SYDVKM. This CDR3 has 16 amino acids. This CDR3 is CASSSGTSGGTDTQYF. The CDR3 bases are TGTGCCAGCAGTTCCGGGACTAGCGGGGGCACAGATACGCAGTATTTT.

By proportion, this clone is medium-sized. The V gene is TRBV4-1, the J gene TRBJ1-1; tentative D call: TRBD1 (6 bases). Trimming cost V 1 base and J 2 bases, with 14 bases left between them. The CDR3 has 16 amino acids. Per the germline V gene, CDR1 is MGHRA and CDR2 is YSYEKL. The CDR3 region is CASSQVLRGANTEAFF. The CDR3 bases are TGCGCCAGCAGCCAAGTTCTGAGGGGGGCAAACACTGAAGCTTTCTTT.